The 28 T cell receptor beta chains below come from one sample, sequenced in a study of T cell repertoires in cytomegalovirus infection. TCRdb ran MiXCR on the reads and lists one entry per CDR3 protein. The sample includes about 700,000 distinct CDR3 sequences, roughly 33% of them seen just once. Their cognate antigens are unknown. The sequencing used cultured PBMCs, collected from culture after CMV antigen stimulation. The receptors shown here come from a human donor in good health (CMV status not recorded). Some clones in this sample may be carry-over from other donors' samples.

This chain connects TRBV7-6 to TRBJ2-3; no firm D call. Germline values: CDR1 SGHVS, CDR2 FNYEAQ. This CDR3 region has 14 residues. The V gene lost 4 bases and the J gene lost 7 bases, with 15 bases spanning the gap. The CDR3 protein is CASSSGRLSNTQYF. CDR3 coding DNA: TGTGCCAGCAGCTCAGGACGGCTGTCGAATACGCAGTATTTT.

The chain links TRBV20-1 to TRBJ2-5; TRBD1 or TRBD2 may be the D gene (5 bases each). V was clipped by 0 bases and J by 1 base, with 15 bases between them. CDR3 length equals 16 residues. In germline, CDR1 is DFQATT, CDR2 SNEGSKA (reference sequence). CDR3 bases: TGCAGTGCTAGAGACTTCACGACCGGGACCCAAGAGACCCAGTACTTC. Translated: CSARDFTTGTQETQYF.

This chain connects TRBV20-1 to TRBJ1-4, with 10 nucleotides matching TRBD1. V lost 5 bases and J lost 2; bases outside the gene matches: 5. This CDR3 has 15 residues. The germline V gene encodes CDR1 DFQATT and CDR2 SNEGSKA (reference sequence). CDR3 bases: TGCAGTGCTTTAGACAGGGGGCTGACTAATGAAAAACTGTTTTTT. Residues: CSALDRGLTNEKLFF.

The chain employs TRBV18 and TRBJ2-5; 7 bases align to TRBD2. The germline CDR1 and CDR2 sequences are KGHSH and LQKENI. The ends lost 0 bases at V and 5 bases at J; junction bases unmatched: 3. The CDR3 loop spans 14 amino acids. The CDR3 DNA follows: TGTGCCAGCTCACCACCGGCGGGGGTCGAGACCCAGTACTTC. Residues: CASSPPAGVETQYF.

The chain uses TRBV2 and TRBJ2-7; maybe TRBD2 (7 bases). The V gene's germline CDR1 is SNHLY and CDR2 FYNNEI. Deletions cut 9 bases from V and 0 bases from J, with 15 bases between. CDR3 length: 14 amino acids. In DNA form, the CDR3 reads TGTGCCAGTACCAGGGGAGGGAGCTCCTACGAGCAGTACTTC. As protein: CASTRGGSSYEQYF.

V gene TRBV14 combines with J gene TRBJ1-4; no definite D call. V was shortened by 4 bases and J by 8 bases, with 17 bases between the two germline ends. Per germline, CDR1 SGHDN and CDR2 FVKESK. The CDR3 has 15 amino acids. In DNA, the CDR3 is TGTGCCAGCAGCCGGTTGCGGACCAAAGGAGAAAAACTGTTTTTT. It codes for CASSRLRTKGEKLFF.

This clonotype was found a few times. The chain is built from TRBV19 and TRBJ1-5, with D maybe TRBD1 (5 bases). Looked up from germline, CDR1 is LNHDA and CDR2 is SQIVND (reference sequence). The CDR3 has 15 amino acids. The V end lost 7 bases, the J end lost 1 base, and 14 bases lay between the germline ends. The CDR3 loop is CASTIGQGSNQPQHF. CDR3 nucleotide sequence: TGTGCCAGTACCATCGGGCAGGGCAGCAATCAGCCCCAGCATTTT.

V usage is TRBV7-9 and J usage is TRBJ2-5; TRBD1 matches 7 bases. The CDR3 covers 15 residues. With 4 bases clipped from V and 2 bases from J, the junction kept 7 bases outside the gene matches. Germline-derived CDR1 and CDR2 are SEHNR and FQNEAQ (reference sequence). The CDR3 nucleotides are TGTGCCAGCAGCTCCCGGACAGGCCCGCAAGAGACCCAGTACTTC. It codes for CASSSRTGPQETQYF. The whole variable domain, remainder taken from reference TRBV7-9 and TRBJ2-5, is DTGVSQNPRHKITKRGQNVTFRCDPISEHNRLYWYRQTLGQGPEFLTYFQNEAQLEKSRLLSDRFSAERPKGSFSTLEIQRTEQGDSAMYLCASSSRTGPQETQYFGPGTRLLVL.

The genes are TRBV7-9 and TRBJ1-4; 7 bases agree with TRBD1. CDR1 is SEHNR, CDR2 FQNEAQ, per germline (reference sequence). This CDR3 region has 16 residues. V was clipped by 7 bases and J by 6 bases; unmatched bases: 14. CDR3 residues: CASTTLGRTGDEKLFF. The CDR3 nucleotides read TGTGCCAGCACAACTCTCGGGAGAACAGGGGATGAAAAACTGTTTTTT.

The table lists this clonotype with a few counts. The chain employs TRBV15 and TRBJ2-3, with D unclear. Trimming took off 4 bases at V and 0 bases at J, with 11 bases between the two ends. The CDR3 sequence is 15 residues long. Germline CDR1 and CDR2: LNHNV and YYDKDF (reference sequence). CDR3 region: CATSTRAGSTDTQYF. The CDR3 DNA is TGTGCCACCAGCACACGGGCCGGGAGCACAGATACGCAGTATTTT.

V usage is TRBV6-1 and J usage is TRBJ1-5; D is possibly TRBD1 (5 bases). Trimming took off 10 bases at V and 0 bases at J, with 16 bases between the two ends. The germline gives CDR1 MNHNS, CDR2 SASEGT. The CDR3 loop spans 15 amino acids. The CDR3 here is CATDSTGVSNQPQHF. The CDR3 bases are TGTGCCACTGATTCGACGGGGGTTAGCAATCAGCCCCAGCATTTT.

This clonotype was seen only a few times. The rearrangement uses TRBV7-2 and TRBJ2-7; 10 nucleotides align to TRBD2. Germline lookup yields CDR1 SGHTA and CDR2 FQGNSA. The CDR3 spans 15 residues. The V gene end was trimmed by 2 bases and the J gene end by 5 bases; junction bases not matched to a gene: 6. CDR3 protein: CASSLYSGRSNEQYF. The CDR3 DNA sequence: TGTGCCAGCAGCTTATATAGCGGGAGGTCAAACGAGCAGTACTTC.

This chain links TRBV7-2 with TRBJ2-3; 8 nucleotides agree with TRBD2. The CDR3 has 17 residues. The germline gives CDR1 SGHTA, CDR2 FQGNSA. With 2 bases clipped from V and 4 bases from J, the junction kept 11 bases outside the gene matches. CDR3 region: CASSLTAGAGVADTQYF. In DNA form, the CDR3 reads TGTGCCAGCAGCTTAACGGCGGGAGCGGGAGTAGCAGATACGCAGTATTTT.

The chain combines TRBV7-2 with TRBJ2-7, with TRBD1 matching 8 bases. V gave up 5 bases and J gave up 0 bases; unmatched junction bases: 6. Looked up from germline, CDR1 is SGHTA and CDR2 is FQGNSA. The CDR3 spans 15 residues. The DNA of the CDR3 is TGTGCCAGCAGCAGGGGACAGGCCTTCTCCTACGAGCAGTACTTC. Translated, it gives CASSRGQAFSYEQYF.

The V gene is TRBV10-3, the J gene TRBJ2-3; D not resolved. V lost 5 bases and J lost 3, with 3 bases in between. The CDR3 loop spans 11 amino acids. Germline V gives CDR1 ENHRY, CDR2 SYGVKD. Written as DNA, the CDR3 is TGTGCCATCAGTATTACAGATACGCAGTATTTT. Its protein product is CAISITDTQYF.

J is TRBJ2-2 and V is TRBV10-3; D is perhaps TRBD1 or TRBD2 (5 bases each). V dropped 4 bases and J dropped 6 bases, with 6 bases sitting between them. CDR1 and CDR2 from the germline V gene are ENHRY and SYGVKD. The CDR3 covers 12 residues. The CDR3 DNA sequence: TGTGCCATCAGTGTGGGGGCCGGGGAGCTGTTTTTT. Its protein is CAISVGAGELFF.

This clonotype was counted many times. CDR3 in DNA: TGTGCCAGCAGCTTAGCAATGGCGAATGAGCAGTTCTTC. It is translated as CASSLAMANEQFF. The chain employs TRBV7-8 and TRBJ2-1; D remains ambiguous. Germline CDR1 and CDR2: SGHVS and FQNEAQ. The ends were cut back, 0 bases at V and 7 bases at J, with 7 bases in the middle. CDR3 length equals 13 residues.

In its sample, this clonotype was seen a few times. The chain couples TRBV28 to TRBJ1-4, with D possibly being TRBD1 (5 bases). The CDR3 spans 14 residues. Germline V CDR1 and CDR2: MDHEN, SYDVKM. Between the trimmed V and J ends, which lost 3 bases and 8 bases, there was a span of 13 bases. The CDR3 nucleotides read TGTGCCAGCAGTTTGGGCAGGGTAGGAGAAAAACTGTTTTTT. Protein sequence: CASSLGRVGEKLFF.

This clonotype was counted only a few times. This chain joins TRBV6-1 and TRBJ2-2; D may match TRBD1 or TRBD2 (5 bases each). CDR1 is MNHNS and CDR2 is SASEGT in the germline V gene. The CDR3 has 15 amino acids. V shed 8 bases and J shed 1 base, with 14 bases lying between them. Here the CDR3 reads CASWRAGLNTGELFF. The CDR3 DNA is TGTGCCAGCTGGCGGGCAGGGCTGAACACCGGGGAGCTGTTTTTT.

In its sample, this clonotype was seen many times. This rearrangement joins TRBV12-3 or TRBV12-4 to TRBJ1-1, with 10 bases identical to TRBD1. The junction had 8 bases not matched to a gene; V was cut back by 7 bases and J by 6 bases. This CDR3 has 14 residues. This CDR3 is CASTAGTGAAEAFF. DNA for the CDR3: TGTGCCAGCACCGCCGGGACAGGGGCAGCTGAAGCTTTCTTT.

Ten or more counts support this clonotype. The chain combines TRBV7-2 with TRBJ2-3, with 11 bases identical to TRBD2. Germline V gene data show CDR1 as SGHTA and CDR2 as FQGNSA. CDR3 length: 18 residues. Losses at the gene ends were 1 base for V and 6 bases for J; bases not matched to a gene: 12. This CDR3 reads CASSLGLTSGAQGDTQYF. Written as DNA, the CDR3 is TGTGCCAGCAGCTTAGGTCTGACTAGCGGGGCCCAAGGGGATACGCAGTATTTT. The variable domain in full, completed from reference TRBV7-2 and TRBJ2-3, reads GAGVSQSPSNKVTEKGKDVELRCDPISGHTALYWYRQSLGQGLEFLIYFQGNSAPDKSGLPSDRFSAERTGGSVSTLTIQRTQQEDSAVYLCASSLGLTSGAQGDTQYFGPGTRLTVL.

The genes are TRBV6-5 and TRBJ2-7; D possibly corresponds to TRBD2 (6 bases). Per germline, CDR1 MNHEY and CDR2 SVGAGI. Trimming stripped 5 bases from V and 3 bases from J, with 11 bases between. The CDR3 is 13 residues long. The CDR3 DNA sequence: TGTGCCAGCAGTCGGACGGACTACTACGAGCAGTACTTC. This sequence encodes CASSRTDYYEQYF.

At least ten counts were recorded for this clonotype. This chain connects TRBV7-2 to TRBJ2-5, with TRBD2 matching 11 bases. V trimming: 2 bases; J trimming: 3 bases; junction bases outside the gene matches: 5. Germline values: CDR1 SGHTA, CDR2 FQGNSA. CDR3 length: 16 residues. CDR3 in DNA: TGTGCCAGCAGCTTAATCCTAGCGGGGGGAGAAGAGACCCAGTACTTC. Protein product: CASSLILAGGEETQYF.

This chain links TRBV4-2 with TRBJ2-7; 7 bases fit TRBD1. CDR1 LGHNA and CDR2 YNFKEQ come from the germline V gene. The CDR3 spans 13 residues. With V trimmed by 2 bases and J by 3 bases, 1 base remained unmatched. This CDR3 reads CASSQYRGYEQYF. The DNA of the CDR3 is TGTGCCAGCAGCCAATACAGGGGCTACGAGCAGTACTTC.

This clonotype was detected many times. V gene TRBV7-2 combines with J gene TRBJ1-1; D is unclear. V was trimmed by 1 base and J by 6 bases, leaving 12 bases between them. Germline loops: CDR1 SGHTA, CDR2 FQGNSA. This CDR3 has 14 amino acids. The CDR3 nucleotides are TGTGCCAGCAGCTTAGACCCTTCAAGAGCTGAAGCTTTCTTT. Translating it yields CASSLDPSRAEAFF.

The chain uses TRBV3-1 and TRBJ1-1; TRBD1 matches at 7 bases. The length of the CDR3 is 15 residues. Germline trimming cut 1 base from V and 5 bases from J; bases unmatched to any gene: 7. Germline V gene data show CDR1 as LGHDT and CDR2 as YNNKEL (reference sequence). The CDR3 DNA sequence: TGTGCCAGCAGCCAAGGAGTAGGGACAGCAACTGAAGCTTTCTTT. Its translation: CASSQGVGTATEAFF.

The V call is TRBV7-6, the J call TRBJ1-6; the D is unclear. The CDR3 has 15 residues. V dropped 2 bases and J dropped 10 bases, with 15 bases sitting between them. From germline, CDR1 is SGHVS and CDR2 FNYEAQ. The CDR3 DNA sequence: TGTGCCAGCAGCTTAAATCGCGCAGGCGCCTCACCCCTCCACTTT. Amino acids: CASSLNRAGASPLHF.

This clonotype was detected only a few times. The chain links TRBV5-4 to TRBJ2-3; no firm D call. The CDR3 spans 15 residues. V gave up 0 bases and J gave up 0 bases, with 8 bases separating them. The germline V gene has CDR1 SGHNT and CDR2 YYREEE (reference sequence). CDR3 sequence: CASSLGSRSTDTQYF. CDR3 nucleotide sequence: TGTGCCAGCAGCTTGGGTTCCCGAAGCACAGATACGCAGTATTTT.